This TCR beta chain comes out of a study of cytomegalovirus exposure and HLA in healthy donors. Germline V gives CDR1 SGHRS, CDR2 YFSETQ. The CDR3 runs 16 residues. V was cut by 5 bases and J by 2 bases, with 18 bases left in between. Findings and caveats of the study: Presence/absence comparisons presumed near-even sequencing depth among donors.

Comment on this clone: Its antigen is not identified.

PCR employed 60 Vbeta and 13 Jbeta primers. Sequenced by immunoSEQ multiplex PCR; TCRdb stores in-frame clones only, minus some. The data include 100,000 to 150,000 clones; the top ten clones carry approximately 1%. Sequenced material: PBMCs. This chain links TRBV5-1 with TRBJ2-3; D possibly corresponds to TRBD2 (7 bases). The TCR sequence derives from a man in his late teens or twenties in good health and CMV-seronegative. The CDR3 coding sequence is TGCGCCAGCAGGGGTACTTCGGGGGGCCTCACAGATACGCAGTATTTT. This gives the protein CASRGTSGGLTDTQYF.